These 30 T cell receptor beta chains were sequenced from one sample in a study of shared T cell receptors in the human thymus. Data came from immunoSEQ multiplex PCR; TCRdb stores just in-frame clones and leaves some out. In the table there are 650,000 to 950,000 clones, approximately 83% of which are singletons. This same sample was also taken into another study, of human thymus T cells.

The sample consisted of thymocytes. Receptors were obtained from a girl under two years old with a congenital heart defect.

The gene calls are TRBV4-3 and TRBJ2-3, with 9 bases matching TRBD2. The CDR3 contains 20 residues. After removal of 5 bases from V and 0 bases from J, the junction contained 18 bases not matched to a gene. CDR1 is LGHNA and CDR2 is YSLEER in the germline V gene. CDR3 nucleotides: TGCGCCAGCAGCGGGTACAAGCGGGGGGACCACCCTCTAAGCACAGATACGCAGTATTTT. The encoded protein is CASSGYKRGDHPLSTDTQYF.

CDR3 nucleotide sequence: TGTGCCAGCAACCCCGGAGGGGACGCTGAAGCTTTCTTT. This translates into CASNPGGDAEAFF. This rearrangement joins TRBV7-6 to TRBJ1-1, with D maybe TRBD1 (5 bases). The CDR3 covers 13 residues. Germline CDR1 reads SGHVS; CDR2 reads FNYEAQ. V dropped 7 bases and J dropped 6 bases, with 15 bases sitting between them.

This clone was detected a few times. V gene TRBV5-1 combines with J gene TRBJ2-7; 14 bases are a match to TRBD2. Germline lookup yields CDR1 SGHRS and CDR2 YFSETQ. V trimming: 3 bases; J trimming: 6 bases; junction bases outside the gene matches: 5. The CDR3 sequence is 15 residues long. The CDR3 region is CASSWGLAGASEQYF. CDR3 DNA: TGCGCCAGCAGCTGGGGACTAGCGGGGGCCAGCGAGCAGTACTTC.

DNA of the CDR3: TGTGCCAGTAGTAGGGGCCCAAATCAGCCCCAGCATTTT. Protein sequence: CASSRGPNQPQHF. The chain carries TRBV19 and TRBJ1-5, with D maybe TRBD1 (5 bases). Germline CDR1 reads LNHDA; CDR2 reads SQIVND (reference sequence). The ends were cut back, 4 bases at V and 4 bases at J, with 8 bases in the middle. CDR3 length equals 13 residues.

V and J are TRBV5-1 and TRBJ2-7, with 10 bases that match TRBD1. The V and J ends lost 3 bases and 4 bases, in that order; junction bases with no gene match: 4. CDR3 length equals 14 residues. CDR1 and CDR2 (germline): SGHRS, YFSETQ. The CDR3 spells CASSSRDRGYEQYF. The CDR3 DNA is TGCGCCAGCAGCTCCAGGGACAGGGGTTACGAGCAGTACTTC.

The chain joins TRBV19 to TRBJ2-7, with D unresolved. Germline V CDR1 and CDR2: LNHDA, SQIVND (reference sequence). The CDR3 contains 11 residues. V shed 8 bases and J shed 5 bases, with 10 bases lying between them. The CDR3 DNA follows: TGTGCCAGTGGGCGTTTTCACGAGCAGTACTTC. Residues: CASGRFHEQYF.

The CDR3 loop is CASSNRDRGLSGANVLTF. In DNA, the CDR3 is TGTGCCAGCAGCAACCGGGACAGAGGTCTCTCTGGGGCCAACGTCCTGACTTTC. The chain is built from TRBV4-2 and TRBJ2-6; 7 positions agree with TRBD1. The CDR3 runs 18 residues. Trimming removed 5 bases from V and 0 bases from J; junction bases left unmatched: 10. Per the germline V gene, CDR1 is LGHNA and CDR2 is YNFKEQ.

This chain links TRBV10-3 with TRBJ2-1, with 11 bases that match TRBD2. Germline CDR1 is ENHRY and CDR2 is SYGVKD. The CDR3 covers 15 residues. V was clipped by 11 bases and J by 10 bases; unmatched bases: 16. The CDR3 nucleotides are TGTGCCTCCTCCCTCGCAACTAGCGGGGGATGGGAGCAGTTCTTC. This translates into CASSLATSGGWEQFF.

This clone was detected once. The rearrangement joins TRBV29-1 to TRBJ2-1; 10 bases are a match to TRBD2. The trim removed 7 bases at V and 3 bases at J, leaving 12 bases unmatched. From germline, CDR1 is SQVTM and CDR2 ANQGSEA. The CDR3 covers 16 residues. Written as DNA, the CDR3 is TGCAGCGCTTACACAACTAGCGGGGCCCTCTACAATGAGCAGTTCTTC. Translating gives CSAYTTSGALYNEQFF.

The J gene is TRBJ2-7, the V gene TRBV7-9, with D uncertain. With 1 base removed from V and 4 bases from J, the gap between germline ends came to 20 bases. The germline V gene encodes CDR1 SEHNR and CDR2 FQNEAQ (reference sequence). The CDR3 is 17 residues long. DNA of the CDR3: TGTGCCAGCAGCTTAGGGCACTCGGCAGGTTCGTCTTACGAGCAGTACTTC. This encodes CASSLGHSAGSSYEQYF.

The gene calls are TRBV25-1 and TRBJ1-5; 11 bases agree with TRBD1. V was pared by 8 bases and J by 6 bases, with 9 bases of the junction left unmatched. CDR1 is MGHDK, CDR2 SYGVNS, per germline. The length of the CDR3 is 15 residues. This CDR3 is CASLTSGTGGQPQHF. As DNA, the CDR3 is TGTGCCAGCCTTACGAGTGGGACAGGGGGTCAGCCCCAGCATTTT.

The chain uses TRBV4-1 and TRBJ1-5; 7 bases are a match to TRBD1. V shed 0 bases and J 5 bases; nucleotides not matched to a gene: 1. Per the germline V gene, CDR1 is MGHRA and CDR2 is YSYEKL. This CDR3 has 14 amino acids. The CDR3 sequence is CASSQETGDQPQHF. CDR3 nucleotide sequence: TGCGCCAGCAGCCAAGAAACAGGGGATCAGCCCCAGCATTTT.

This clone was seen more than once but under ten times. The chain has TRBV5-4 and TRBJ2-7, with D possibly matching TRBD1 (6 bases). The ends were cut back, 3 bases at V and 3 bases at J, with 16 bases in the middle. Germline-derived CDR1 and CDR2 are SGHNT and YYREEE (reference sequence). The length of the CDR3 is 15 residues. CDR3 DNA sequence: TGTGCCAGCAGCTGGGAACCGGGACACCACTACGAGCAGTACTTC. This gives the protein CASSWEPGHHYEQYF.

The V call is TRBV7-2, the J call TRBJ2-1; 10 bases are shared with TRBD2. CDR1 SGHTA and CDR2 FQGNSA come from the germline V gene. Unmatched junction bases numbered 8, after V lost 0 bases and J lost 6 bases. The CDR3 totals 17 residues. CDR3 region: CASSLATSGVGGNEQFF. The CDR3 DNA is TGTGCCAGCAGCTTAGCAACTAGCGGGGTTGGGGGCAATGAGCAGTTCTTC. Variable domain in full (rest from reference TRBV7-2 and TRBJ2-1): GAGVSQSPSNKVTEKGKDVELRCDPISGHTALYWYRQSLGQGLEFLIYFQGNSAPDKSGLPSDRFSAERTGGSVSTLTIQRTQQEDSAVYLCASSLATSGVGGNEQFFGPGTRLTVL.

A single count supports this clone. This sequence joins TRBV7-8 and TRBJ2-5, with D possibly TRBD1 on 6 matching bases. Germline assignment: CDR1 SGHVS and CDR2 FQNEAQ. V shed 5 bases and J shed 5 bases, with 24 bases lying between them. The CDR3 totals 17 residues. The CDR3 DNA is TGTGCCAGCAGCCCCCTGTGTACAGGGATGGTCGGGGAGACCCAGTACTTC. This encodes CASSPLCTGMVGETQYF.

The chain joins TRBV10-2 to TRBJ2-2; 7 positions match TRBD2. CDR1 WSHSY and CDR2 SAAADI come from the germline V gene. This CDR3 is built from 14 residues. Trimming took 10 bases from V and 6 from J; bases not matched to a gene: 11. The CDR3 DNA is TGCGCCATCCGGCAGACTAGCTGCTCCGGGGAGCTGTTTTTT. The encoded protein is CAIRQTSCSGELFF.

This chain links TRBV19 with TRBJ1-6; D is possibly TRBD1 (5 bases). CDR1 is LNHDA, CDR2 SQIVND, per germline (reference sequence). V dropped 6 bases and J dropped 8 bases, with 17 bases sitting between them. The CDR3 has 15 amino acids. The CDR3 coding sequence is TGTGCCAGTAGGTACCGGCCGGGGGGAGATTCACCCCTCCACTTT. Translating it yields CASRYRPGGDSPLHF.

The chain carries TRBV5-1 and TRBJ1-2; possibly TRBD1 for D (5 bases). This CDR3 is built from 19 residues. Germline values: CDR1 SGHRS, CDR2 YFSETQ. Trimming stripped 3 bases from V and 0 bases from J, with 24 bases between. CDR3 bases: TGCGCCAGCAGCTCCCGGGTGGGGGGACGAGAATTTCCTAACTATGGCTACACCTTC. It codes for CASSSRVGGREFPNYGYTF.

This rearrangement joins TRBV7-2 to TRBJ2-7, with TRBD2 as a possible D gene (6 bases). Germline V gives CDR1 SGHTA, CDR2 FQGNSA. Trimming cost V 4 bases and J 6 bases, with 22 bases left between them. The CDR3 loop spans 16 amino acids. Here the CDR3 DNA reads TGTGCCAGCAGCTCTTATCTGGACTGTAGGGGAGGCGAGCAGTACTTC. It yields the protein CASSSYLDCRGGEQYF.

V is TRBV10-3 and J is TRBJ1-1, with TRBD1 identical over 8 bases. V lost 0 bases, J lost 4 bases, and 4 bases stayed unmatched. CDR3 size: 15 residues. CDR1 ENHRY and CDR2 SYGVKD come from the germline V gene. The CDR3 DNA sequence: TGTGCCATCAGTGAGTCGACCGACAGGGGCACTGAAGCTTTCTTT. This gives the protein CAISESTDRGTEAFF.

This CDR3 is CASSGSGLGLYEQYF. The CDR3 nucleotides are TGTGCCAGCAGTGGGTCAGGGTTGGGCCTCTACGAGCAGTACTTC. This chain connects TRBV25-1 to TRBJ2-5; a possible D gene is TRBD1 (5 bases). The DNA end is a closer match to TRBJ2-7, so the J assignment may be wrong. Germline loops: CDR1 MGHDK, CDR2 SYGVNS. CDR3 length: 15 residues.

The chain has TRBV27 and TRBJ1-1; D is undetermined. Germline assignment: CDR1 MNHEY and CDR2 SMNVEV (reference sequence). This CDR3 region has 17 residues. Trimming took 5 bases from V and 4 from J, leaving 23 bases between them. CDR3 amino acids: CASSSGRKVMVSTEAFF. DNA of the CDR3: TGTGCCAGCAGTAGCGGGCGGAAAGTGATGGTGAGCACTGAAGCTTTCTTT.

This chain uses TRBV7-6 with TRBJ2-1, with D possibly TRBD1 on 5 matching bases. The V gene lost 4 bases and the J gene lost 2 bases, with 15 bases spanning the gap. The V gene's germline CDR1 is SGHVS and CDR2 FNYEAQ. This CDR3 is 16 amino acids long. The CDR3 DNA reads TGTGCCAGCAGCTCAATTATTAGACAGACCTACAATGAGCAGTTCTTC. Translation: CASSSIIRQTYNEQFF.

The CDR3 here is CASSHVVRTGAQYEQYF. In DNA form, the CDR3 reads TGCGCCAGCAGCCACGTAGTCCGGACAGGGGCTCAATACGAGCAGTACTTC. The chain combines TRBV4-1 with TRBJ2-7; 9 bases agree with TRBD1. The J segment lost 4 bases and the V segment lost 3 bases, leaving 13 bases of the junction unmatched. The length of the CDR3 is 17 residues. CDR1 and CDR2 (germline): MGHRA, YSYEKL.

The chain joins TRBV25-1 to TRBJ2-1, with 7 bases fitting TRBD1. V gave up 6 bases and J gave up 8 bases; unmatched junction bases: 4. The V gene's germline CDR1 is MGHDK and CDR2 SYGVNS. The CDR3 totals 12 residues. Here the CDR3 DNA reads TGTGCCAGCAGCGCAGACAGGGATGAGCAGTTCTTC. Translated, it gives CASSADRDEQFF.

Comment on this clone: A read error may produce the germline difference seen at one junction end. Other nucleotide sequences in the sample specify the same CDR3. CDR3 in DNA: TGCGCCAGCAGCCAAGATGGTCATCCTACAGCCGGTTCAGGGCAAATCTCCTACGAGCAATACTTC. Amino acids: CASSQDGHPTAGSGQISYEQYF. The chain carries TRBV4-1 and TRBJ2-7, with D possibly TRBD1 on 5 matching bases. The CDR3 spans 22 residues. The germline gives CDR1 MGHRA, CDR2 YSYEKL.

The chain links TRBV9 to TRBJ1-4; 8 bases agree with TRBD1. Germline V lookup: CDR1 SGDLS, CDR2 YYNGEE. CDR3 length equals 19 residues. Trimming removed 2 bases from V and 7 bases from J; junction bases left unmatched: 19. For the CDR3, the DNA is TGTGCCAGCAGCGTTTTACTCCGGGACAGGAAAAAAGTCGCTGAAAAACTGTTTTTT. This sequence encodes CASSVLLRDRKKVAEKLFF.

The chain joins TRBV4-3 to TRBJ2-2, with 7 bases fitting TRBD1. The germline CDR1 and CDR2 sequences are LGHNA and YSLEER. The CDR3 is made up of 17 amino acids. V gave up 3 bases and J gave up 5 bases; unmatched junction bases: 12. CDR3 bases: TGCGCCAGCAGCCATAACCCTGATGACAGGGTTACCGGGGAGCTGTTTTTT. Its protein product is CASSHNPDDRVTGELFF.

V gene TRBV5-5 combines with J gene TRBJ1-4, with 7 bases that match TRBD1. Trimming removed 0 bases from V and 6 bases from J; junction bases left unmatched: 11. The CDR3 sequence is 17 residues long. The V gene's germline CDR1 is SGHKS and CDR2 YYEKEE (reference sequence). The CDR3 DNA sequence: TGTGCCAGCAGCTTGGCCAACCGGGACAGACAATATGAAAAACTGTTTTTT. Translating it yields CASSLANRDRQYEKLFF.

This sequence joins TRBV11-2 and TRBJ2-3; D is unclear. CDR3 size: 14 residues. Germline CDR1 SGHAT, CDR2 FQNNGV. V lost 0 bases and J lost 2, with 6 bases in between. The CDR3 is CASSLDRVTDTQYF. The DNA for the CDR3 is TGTGCCAGCAGCTTAGATCGGGTCACAGATACGCAGTATTTT.